These T cell receptor beta chains were read from a single sample in a study of blood T cell repertoires in COVID-19. Libraries were prepared by immunoSEQ multiplex PCR; TCRdb keeps only in-frame clonotypes and omits some of them. The table includes some 150,000 clones, approximately 92% detected once. The sample was peripheral blood. Source of these receptors: a woman aged 40-49 years with acute or convalescent COVID-19. Both conserved end residues are part of each CDR3. Each record gives: CDR3 DNA, CDR3 protein, clone size, J gene, D gene, V gene, CDR3 length. The D gene is left open where the match is weak. Clone size, where shown, is once, few, many, or a class for clones that have expanded.

DNA: -; CDR3: CASSSVGPGTGSFF; size: -; J: TRBJ2-1; D: -; V: TRBV7-9; length: 14
DNA: TGTGCCAGCAGCCTCAGAAACCCCTTCAATCAGCCCCAGCATTTT; CDR3: CASSLRNPFNQPQHF; size: once; J: TRBJ1-5; D: -; V: TRBV27; length: 15
DNA: TGTGCCAGCTCACCACGGGGGGGTGAAAAACTGTTTTTT; CDR3: CASSPRGGEKLFF; size: -; J: TRBJ1-4; D: -; V: TRBV18; length: 13
DNA: TGTGCCAGCAGCGAGACGGTGGCTAGCGGGACTCACACCGGGGAGCTGTTTTTT; CDR3: CASSETVASGTHTGELFF; size: -; J: TRBJ2-2; D: TRBD2; V: TRBV7-2; length: 18
DNA: TGTGCCAGCAGCTTGGTGACAGGGGCAACTAATGAAAAACTGTTTTTT; CDR3: CASSLVTGATNEKLFF; size: once; J: TRBJ1-4; D: TRBD1; V: TRBV7-2; length: 16
DNA: TGTGCCAGCAGCGTAGAGCGGGGGGGGATATCAGATACGCAGTATTTT; CDR3: CASSVERGGISDTQYF; size: -; J: TRBJ2-3; D: TRBD2; V: TRBV9; length: 16
DNA: TGTGCCAGCAGTGACGGACTCCACTACGAGCAGTACTTC; CDR3: CASSDGLHYEQYF; size: -; J: TRBJ2-7; D: -; V: TRBV25-1; length: 13
DNA: TGCCGCTTTGTCGCTCCCCCCGGAAATAAGACAGGTCAGCCCCAGCATTTT; CDR3: CRFVAPPGNKTGQPQHF; size: few; J: TRBJ1-5; D: -; V: TRBV10-1; length: 17
DNA: TGTGCCAGTAGTATCTATAAATGGTGGCAGGGGATCACTGAAGCTTTCTTT; CDR3: CASSIYKWWQGITEAFF; size: -; J: TRBJ1-1; D: -; V: TRBV19; length: 17
DNA: TGTGCCACCCTGAGTACTGTCTCCTACGAGCAGTACTTC; CDR3: CATLSTVSYEQYF; size: -; J: TRBJ2-7; D: -; V: TRBV28; length: 13
DNA: TGTGCCAGCAGTTTTAAACAAACTGAAGCTTTCTTT; CDR3: CASSFKQTEAFF; size: once; J: TRBJ1-1; D: -; V: TRBV2; length: 12
DNA: TGTGCCAGCAGCTTAGTTAGCGGGGCGATCGCTGGCTACACCTTC; CDR3: CASSLVSGAIAGYTF; size: -; J: TRBJ1-2; D: -; V: TRBV7-9; length: 15
DNA: TGTGCCTGGCTGGACAGGACCAGCAATCAGCCCCAGCATTTT; CDR3: CAWLDRTSNQPQHF; size: -; J: TRBJ1-5; D: TRBD1; V: TRBV30; length: 14
DNA: TGCAGCGTTGAAGAAGGGGGCACTAGCACAGATACGCAGTATTTT; CDR3: CSVEEGGTSTDTQYF; size: -; J: TRBJ2-3; D: TRBD1; V: TRBV29-1; length: 15
DNA: TGTGCCAGCAGCGGCCGGGACAGGGAAAATGAGCAGTTCTTC; CDR3: CASSGRDRENEQFF; size: -; J: TRBJ2-1; D: TRBD1; V: TRBV9; length: 14
DNA: TGTGCCAGTAGTATAGGGACTAGAACCTACGAGCAGTACTTC; CDR3: CASSIGTRTYEQYF; size: -; J: TRBJ2-7; D: TRBD2; V: TRBV19; length: 14
DNA: TGTGCCAGCAGCCAACAGCGGATTAGCACAGATACGCAGTATTTT; CDR3: CASSQQRISTDTQYF; size: -; J: TRBJ2-3; D: -; V: TRBV11-1; length: 15
DNA: TGTGCCCTCGAGGACACCGGCCACTACGAGCAGTACTTC; CDR3: CALEDTGHYEQYF; size: -; J: TRBJ2-7; D: -; V: TRBV2; length: 13
DNA: TGTGCCAGCAGTTTCGGGACAGTCGGGGAGCTGTTTTTT; CDR3: CASSFGTVGELFF; size: -; J: TRBJ2-2; D: TRBD1; V: TRBV6-6; length: 13
DNA: TGTGCCAGCAGTGAAAGCTTGGGGAGAGGCCAAGAGACCCAGTACTTC; CDR3: CASSESLGRGQETQYF; size: -; J: TRBJ2-5; D: -; V: TRBV2; length: 16
DNA: TGTGCCAGCAGCGGAGGGCGGGGCTACACCTTC; CDR3: CASSGGRGYTF; size: -; J: TRBJ1-2; D: -; V: TRBV25-1; length: 11
DNA: TGTGCCAGCAACCTAGCCACCGGGGAGCTGTTTTTT; CDR3: CASNLATGELFF; size: -; J: TRBJ2-2; D: -; V: TRBV12-3/TRBV12-4; length: 12